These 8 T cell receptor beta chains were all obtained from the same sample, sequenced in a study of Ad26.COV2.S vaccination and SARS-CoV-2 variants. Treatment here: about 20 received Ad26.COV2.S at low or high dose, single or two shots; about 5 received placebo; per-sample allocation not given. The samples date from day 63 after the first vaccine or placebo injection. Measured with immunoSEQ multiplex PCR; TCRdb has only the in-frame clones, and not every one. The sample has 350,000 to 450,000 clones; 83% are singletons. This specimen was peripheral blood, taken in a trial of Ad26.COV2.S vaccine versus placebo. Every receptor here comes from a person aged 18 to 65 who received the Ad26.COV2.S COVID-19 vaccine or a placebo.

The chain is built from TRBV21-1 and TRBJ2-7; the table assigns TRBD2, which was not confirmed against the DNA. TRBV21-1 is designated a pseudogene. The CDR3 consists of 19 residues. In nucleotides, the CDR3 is TGTGCCAGCAGCAAAGAAGAGAACTTAGAGTTCCTTCCCCCCTACGAGCAGTACTTC. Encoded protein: CASSKEENLEFLPPYEQYF.

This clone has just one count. The CDR3 region is CASSPPSTDTQYF. CDR3 bases: TGTGCCAGCAGCCCCCCTAGTACAGATACGCAGTATTTT. The chain uses TRBV7-3 and TRBJ2-3; D ambiguous. Trimming cost V 5 bases and J 3 bases, with 9 bases left between them. CDR3 length: 13 residues. CDR1 and CDR2 from the germline V gene are SGHTA and FQGTGA.

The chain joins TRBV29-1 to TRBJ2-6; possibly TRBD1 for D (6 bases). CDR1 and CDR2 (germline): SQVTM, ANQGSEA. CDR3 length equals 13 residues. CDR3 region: CSGKGEGANVLTF. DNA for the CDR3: TGCAGTGGGAAGGGGGAGGGGGCCAACGTCCTGACTTTC.

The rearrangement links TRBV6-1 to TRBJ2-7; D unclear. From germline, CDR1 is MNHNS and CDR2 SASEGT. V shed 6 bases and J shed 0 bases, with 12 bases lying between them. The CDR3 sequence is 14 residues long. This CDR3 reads CASSPDGLSYEQYF. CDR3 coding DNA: TGTGCCAGCAGCCCGGACGGGCTCTCCTACGAGCAGTACTTC.

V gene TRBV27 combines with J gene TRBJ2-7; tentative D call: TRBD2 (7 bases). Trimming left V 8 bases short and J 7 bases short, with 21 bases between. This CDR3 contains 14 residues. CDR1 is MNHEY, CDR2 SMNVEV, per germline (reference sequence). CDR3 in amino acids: CASGRGGGDLEQYF. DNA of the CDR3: TGTGCCAGCGGTAGGGGGGGCGGTGACTTGGAGCAGTACTTC.

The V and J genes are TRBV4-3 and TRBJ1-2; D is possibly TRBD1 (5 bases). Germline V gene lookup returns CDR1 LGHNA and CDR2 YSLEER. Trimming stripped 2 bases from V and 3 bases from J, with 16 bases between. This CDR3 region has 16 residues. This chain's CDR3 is CASSQSRDSGYYGYTF. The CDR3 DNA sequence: TGCGCCAGCAGCCAATCCCGGGACTCAGGATACTATGGCTACACCTTC.

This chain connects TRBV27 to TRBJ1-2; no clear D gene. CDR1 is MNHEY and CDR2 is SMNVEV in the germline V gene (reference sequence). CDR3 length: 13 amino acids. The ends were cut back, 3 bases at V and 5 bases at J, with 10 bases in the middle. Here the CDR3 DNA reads TGTGCCAGCAGTTTGACTGGGTGGTATGGCTACACCTTC. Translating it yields CASSLTGWYGYTF.

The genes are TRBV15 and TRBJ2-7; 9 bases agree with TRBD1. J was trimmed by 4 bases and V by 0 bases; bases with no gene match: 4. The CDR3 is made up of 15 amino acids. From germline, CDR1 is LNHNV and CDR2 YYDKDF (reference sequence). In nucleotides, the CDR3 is TGTGCCACCAGCAGAGAGGTGGACAGGGGATACGAGCAGTACTTC. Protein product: CATSREVDRGYEQYF.